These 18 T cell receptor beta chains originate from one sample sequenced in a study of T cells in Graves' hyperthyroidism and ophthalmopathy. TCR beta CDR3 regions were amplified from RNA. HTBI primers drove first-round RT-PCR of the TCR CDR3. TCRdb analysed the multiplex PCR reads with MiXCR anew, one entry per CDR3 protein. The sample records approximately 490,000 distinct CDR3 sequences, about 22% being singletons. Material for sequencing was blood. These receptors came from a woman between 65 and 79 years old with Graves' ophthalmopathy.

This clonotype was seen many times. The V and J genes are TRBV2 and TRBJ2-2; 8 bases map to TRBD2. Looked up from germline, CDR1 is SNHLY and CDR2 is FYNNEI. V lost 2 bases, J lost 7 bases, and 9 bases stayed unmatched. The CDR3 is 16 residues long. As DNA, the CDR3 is TGTGCCAGCAGTGAAACTAGCGGACGAAATGGCGGGGAGCTGTTTTTT. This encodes CASSETSGRNGGELFF.

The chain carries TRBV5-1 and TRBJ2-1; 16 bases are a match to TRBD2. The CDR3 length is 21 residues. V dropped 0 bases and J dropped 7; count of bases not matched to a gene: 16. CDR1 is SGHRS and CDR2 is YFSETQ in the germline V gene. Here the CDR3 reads CASSLEAGRGTSGRAGNEQFF. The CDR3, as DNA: TGCGCCAGCAGCTTGGAGGCCGGCCGAGGGACTAGCGGGAGGGCAGGGAATGAGCAGTTCTTC.

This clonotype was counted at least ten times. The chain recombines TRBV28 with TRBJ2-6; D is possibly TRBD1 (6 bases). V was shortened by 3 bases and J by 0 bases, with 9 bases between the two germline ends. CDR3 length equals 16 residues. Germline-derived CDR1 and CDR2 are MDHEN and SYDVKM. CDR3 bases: TGTGCCAGCAGTTTGCTACAGGGCTCTGGGGCCAACGTCCTGACTTTC. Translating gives CASSLLQGSGANVLTF.

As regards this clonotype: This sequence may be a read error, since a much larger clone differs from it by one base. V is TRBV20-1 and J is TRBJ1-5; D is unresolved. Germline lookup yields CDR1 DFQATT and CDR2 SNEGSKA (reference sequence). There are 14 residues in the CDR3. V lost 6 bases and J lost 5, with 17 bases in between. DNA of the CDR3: TGCAGTGCCCTTCCCGGGCGGCGCGATCAGCCCCAGCATTTT. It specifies CSALPGRRDQPQHF.

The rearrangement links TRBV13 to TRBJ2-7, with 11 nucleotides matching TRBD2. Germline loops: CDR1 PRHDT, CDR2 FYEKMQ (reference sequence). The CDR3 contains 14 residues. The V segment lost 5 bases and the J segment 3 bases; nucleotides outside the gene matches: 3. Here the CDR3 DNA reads TGTGCCAGCAGCGGTAGCGGGAGGGGCTACGAGCAGTACTTC. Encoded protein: CASSGSGRGYEQYF.

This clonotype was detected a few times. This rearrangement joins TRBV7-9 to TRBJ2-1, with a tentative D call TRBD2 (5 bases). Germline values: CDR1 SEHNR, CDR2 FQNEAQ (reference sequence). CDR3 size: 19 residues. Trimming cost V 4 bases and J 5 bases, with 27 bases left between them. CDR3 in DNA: TGTGCCAGCAGCTCGCAGATCCGGAAGAGGGTGAAGGTGGACAATGAGCAGTTCTTC. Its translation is CASSSQIRKRVKVDNEQFF.

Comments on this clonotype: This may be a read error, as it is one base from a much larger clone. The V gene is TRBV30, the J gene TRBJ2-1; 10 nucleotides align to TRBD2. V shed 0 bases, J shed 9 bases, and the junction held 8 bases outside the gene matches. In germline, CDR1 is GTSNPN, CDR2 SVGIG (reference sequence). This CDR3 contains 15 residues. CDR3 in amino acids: CAWSVGLAGVTEQFF. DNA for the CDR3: TGTGCCTGGAGTGTCGGGCTAGCGGGAGTTACTGAGCAGTTCTTC.

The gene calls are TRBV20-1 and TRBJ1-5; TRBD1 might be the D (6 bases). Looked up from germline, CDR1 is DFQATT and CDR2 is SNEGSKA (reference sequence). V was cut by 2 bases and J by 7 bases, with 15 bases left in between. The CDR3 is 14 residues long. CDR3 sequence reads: CSARSDRNQQPQHF. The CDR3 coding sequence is TGCAGTGCTAGATCTGACAGGAATCAACAGCCCCAGCATTTT.

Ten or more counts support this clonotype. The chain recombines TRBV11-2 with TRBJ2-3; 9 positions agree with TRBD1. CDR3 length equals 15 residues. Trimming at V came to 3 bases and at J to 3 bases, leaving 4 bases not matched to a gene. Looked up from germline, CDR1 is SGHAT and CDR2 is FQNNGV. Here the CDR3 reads CASSFRDRETDTQYF. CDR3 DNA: TGTGCCAGCAGCTTTAGGGACAGGGAAACAGATACGCAGTATTTT.

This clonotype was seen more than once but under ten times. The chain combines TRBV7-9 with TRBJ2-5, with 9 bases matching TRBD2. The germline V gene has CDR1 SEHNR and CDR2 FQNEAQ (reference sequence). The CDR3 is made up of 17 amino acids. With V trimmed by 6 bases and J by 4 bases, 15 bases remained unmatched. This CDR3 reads CASRSPTGGRAGETQYF. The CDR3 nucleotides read TGTGCCAGCAGATCCCCTACCGGCGGGAGGGCCGGAGAGACCCAGTACTTC.

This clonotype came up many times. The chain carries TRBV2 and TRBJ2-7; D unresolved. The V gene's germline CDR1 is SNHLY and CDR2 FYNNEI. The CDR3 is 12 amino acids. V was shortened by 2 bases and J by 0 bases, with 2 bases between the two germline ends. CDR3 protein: CASSEYSYEQYF. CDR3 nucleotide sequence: TGTGCCAGCAGTGAATACTCCTACGAGCAGTACTTC. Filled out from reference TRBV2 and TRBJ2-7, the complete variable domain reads EPEVTQTPSHQVTQMGQEVILRCVPISNHLYFYWYRQILGQKVEFLVSFYNNEISEKSEIFDDQFSVERPDGSNFTLKIRSTKLEDSAMYFCASSEYSYEQYFGPGTRLTVT.

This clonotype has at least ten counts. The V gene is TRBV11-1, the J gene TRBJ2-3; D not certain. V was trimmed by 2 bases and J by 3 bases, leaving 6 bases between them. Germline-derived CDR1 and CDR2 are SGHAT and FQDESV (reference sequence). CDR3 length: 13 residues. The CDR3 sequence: CASSLQMTDTQYF. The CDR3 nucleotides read TGTGCCAGCAGCTTACAGATGACAGATACGCAGTATTTT.

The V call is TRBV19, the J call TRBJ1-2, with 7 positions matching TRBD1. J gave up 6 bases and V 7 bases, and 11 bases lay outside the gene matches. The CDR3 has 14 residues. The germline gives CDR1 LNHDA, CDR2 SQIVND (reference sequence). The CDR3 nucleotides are TGTGCCAGTACCCTTACGGGACAGACCGATGGCTACACCTTC. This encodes CASTLTGQTDGYTF.

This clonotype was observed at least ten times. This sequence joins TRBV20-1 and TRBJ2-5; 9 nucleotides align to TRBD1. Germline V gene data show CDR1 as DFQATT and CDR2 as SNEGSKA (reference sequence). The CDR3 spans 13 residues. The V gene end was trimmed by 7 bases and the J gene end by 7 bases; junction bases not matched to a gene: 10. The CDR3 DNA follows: TGCAGTGGGCCCCACAGGGGGCATGCGACCCAGTACTTC. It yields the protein CSGPHRGHATQYF.

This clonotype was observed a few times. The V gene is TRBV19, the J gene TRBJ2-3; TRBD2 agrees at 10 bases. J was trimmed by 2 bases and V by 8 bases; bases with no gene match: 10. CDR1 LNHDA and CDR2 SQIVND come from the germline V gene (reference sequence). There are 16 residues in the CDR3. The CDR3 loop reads CASSDQAGGPTDTQYF. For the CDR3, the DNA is TGTGCCAGTTCGGACCAAGCGGGAGGGCCCACAGATACGCAGTATTTT.

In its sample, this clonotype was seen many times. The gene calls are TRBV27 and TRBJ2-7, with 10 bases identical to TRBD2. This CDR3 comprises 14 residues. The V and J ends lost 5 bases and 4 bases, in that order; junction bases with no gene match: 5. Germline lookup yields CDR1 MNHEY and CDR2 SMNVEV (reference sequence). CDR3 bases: TGTGCCAGCAGTGCCGCTAGCGGGAGATACGAGCAGTACTTC. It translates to CASSAASGRYEQYF.

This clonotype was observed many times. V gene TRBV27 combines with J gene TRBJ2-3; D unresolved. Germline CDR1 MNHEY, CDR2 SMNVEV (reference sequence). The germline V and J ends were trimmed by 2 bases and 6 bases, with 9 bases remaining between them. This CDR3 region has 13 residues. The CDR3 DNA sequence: TGTGCCAGCAGTTTAAGTTTTTCGGATACGCAGTATTTT. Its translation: CASSLSFSDTQYF.

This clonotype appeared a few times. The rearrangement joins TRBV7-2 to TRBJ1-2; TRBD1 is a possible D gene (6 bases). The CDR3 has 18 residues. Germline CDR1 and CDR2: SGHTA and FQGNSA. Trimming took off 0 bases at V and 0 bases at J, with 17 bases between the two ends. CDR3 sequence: CASSLAATGRGTNYGYTF. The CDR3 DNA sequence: TGTGCCAGCAGCTTAGCCGCGACAGGCCGCGGGACTAACTATGGCTACACCTTC.